What follows describes a single T cell receptor (beta chain). Its antigen is unknown. This sample was taken from a study of vaccination and CD4 T cells after COVID-19. Looking at the study overall: Comprising six males and four females, the convalescent participants counted two Hispanic individuals among them. Points from the study as a whole: The median SARS-CoV-2-reactive clonotype number increased from around 21 to 38, without statistical significance.

The treatment denotes: roughly ten-day PBMC culture with coronavirus spike peptide pools or control peptides (ViraFEST assay). With more than eight days of culture completed, CD4+ T cells were isolated by negative selection. Oncomine TCR Beta short-read sequencing was applied to DNA from cultured CD4+ T cells. TCRdb passed the PCR reads through MiXCR, listing each CDR3 protein once. Here the sample spans around 19,000 distinct CDR3 sequences, approximately 40% being singletons. Specimen: CD4+ T cells from blood, cultured in vitro, collected before SARS-CoV-2 vaccination. This clonotype was sampled from a human donor who received a COVID-19 vaccine.

CDR3 DNA: TGTGCCAGCAGCCATCCGCCAGGGTCACCCCTCCACTTT. It translates to CASSHPPGSPLHF. The gene calls are TRBV27 and TRBJ1-6; maybe TRBD1 (5 bases). The CDR3 covers 13 residues. CDR1 is MNHEY, CDR2 SMNVEV, per germline (reference sequence). The V gene lost 6 bases and the J gene lost 10 bases, with 13 bases spanning the gap.